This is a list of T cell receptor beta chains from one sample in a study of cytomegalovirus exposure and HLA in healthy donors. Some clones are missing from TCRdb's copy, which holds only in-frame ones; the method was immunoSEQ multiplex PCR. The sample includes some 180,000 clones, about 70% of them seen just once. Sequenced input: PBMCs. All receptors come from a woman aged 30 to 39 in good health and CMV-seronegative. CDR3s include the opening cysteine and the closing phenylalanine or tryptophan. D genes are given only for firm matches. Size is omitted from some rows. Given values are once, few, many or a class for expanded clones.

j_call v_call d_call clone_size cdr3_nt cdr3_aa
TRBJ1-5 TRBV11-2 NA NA TGTGCCAGCAGCGGCACGGGGGAAAGTAGCAATCAGCCCCAGCATTTT CASSGTGESSNQPQHF
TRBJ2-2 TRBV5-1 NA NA TGCGCCAGCAGCTTAGCAGGCTACACCGGGGAGCTGTTTTTT CASSLAGYTGELFF
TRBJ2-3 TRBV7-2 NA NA TGTGCCAGCAGTTTTGGGGGGGCAGGGGGCACAGATACGCAGTATTTT CASSFGGAGGTDTQYF
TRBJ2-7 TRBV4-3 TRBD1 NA TGCGCCAGCAGCCGCCAAGGACAGGGTGTCTACGAGCAGTACTTC CASSRQGQGVYEQYF
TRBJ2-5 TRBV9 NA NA TGTGCCAGCAGCTCGGGGACACGCCTCCGAGAGACCCAGTACTTC CASSSGTRLRETQYF
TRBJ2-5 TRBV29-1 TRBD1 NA TGCAGCGTTGCTAGGACAGGGCAAGAGACCCAGTACTTC CSVARTGQETQYF
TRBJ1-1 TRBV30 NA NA TGTGCCTGGAGGGAGGGACCGCAAGGGGTAGCTTTCTTT CAWREGPQGVAFF
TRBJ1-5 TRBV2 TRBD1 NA TGTGCCAGCAGGGTACAGGGGCCCGACAATCAGCCCCAGCATTTT CASRVQGPDNQPQHF
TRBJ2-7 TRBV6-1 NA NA TGTGCCAGCAGTGTCCGTTGGGGAGGTGACGAGCAGTACTTC CASSVRWGGDEQYF
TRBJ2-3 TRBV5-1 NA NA TGCGCCAGCAGCTTGCAGGGGTCGATGGGGACAGATACGCAGTATTTT CASSLQGSMGTDTQYF
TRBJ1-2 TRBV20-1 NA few TGCAGTGCTAGGGCTCGGGGAGGCTACACCTTC CSARARGGYTF
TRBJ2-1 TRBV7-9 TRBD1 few TGTGCCAGCAGCCCCGGACAGGGGGCTAAGGAGCAGTTCTTC CASSPGQGAKEQFF
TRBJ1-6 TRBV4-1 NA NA TGCGCCAGCAGCCAAGATGGGGCTCCCTATAATTCACCCCTCCACTTT CASSQDGAPYNSPLHF
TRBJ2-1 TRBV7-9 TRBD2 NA TGTGCCAGCAGCCACCGGACTAGCGACAATGAGCAGTTCTTC CASSHRTSDNEQFF
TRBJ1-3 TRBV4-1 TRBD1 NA TGCGCCAGCAGCCAACCACAGGGGATCGCTGGAAACACCATATATTTT CASSQPQGIAGNTIYF
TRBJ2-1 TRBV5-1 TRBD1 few TGCGCCAGCAGCTTGGCAGGGGGCGAATTCGGCGAGCAGTTCTTC CASSLAGGEFGEQFF
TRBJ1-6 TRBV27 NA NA TGTGCCAGCAGTTCCGCCAGGAATTCACCCCTCCACTTT CASSSARNSPLHF
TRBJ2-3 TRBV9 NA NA TGTGCCAGCAGCGTAAGGGGGGGAACCATTAGCACAGATACGCAGTATTTT CASSVRGGTISTDTQYF
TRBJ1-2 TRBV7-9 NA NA TGTGCCAGCAGTTCCTTGGGGCAGGGCGGTGGCCACACCTTC CASSSLGQGGGHTF
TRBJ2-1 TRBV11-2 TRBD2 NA TGTGCCAGCAGCTTAGATCTGGGGACTAGTCTTGAGCAGTTCTTC CASSLDLGTSLEQFF
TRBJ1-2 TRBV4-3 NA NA TGCGCCAGCAGCCAAGACAGGGGAGGGTATGGCTACACCTTC CASSQDRGGYGYTF
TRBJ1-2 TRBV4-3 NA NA TGCGCCAGCAGCCAAGCAGATGGGAGGGTTACTAACTATGGCTACACCTTC CASSQADGRVTNYGYTF
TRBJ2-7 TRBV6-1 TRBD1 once TGTGCCAGCACCGAATACCGACAGGGAGCCTACGAGCAGTACTTC CASTEYRQGAYEQYF
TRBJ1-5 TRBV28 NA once TGTGCCAGCACTACACAGGGAATGGGCAATCAGCCCCAGCATTTT CASTTQGMGNQPQHF
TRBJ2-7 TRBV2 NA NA TGTGCCAGCAGCCGGACTGGTGAGTCCTACGAGCAGTACTTC CASSRTGESYEQYF
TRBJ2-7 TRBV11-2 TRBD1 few TGTGCCAGCAGCTCGGTACAGGGGAAGGGCGAGCAGTACTTC CASSSVQGKGEQYF
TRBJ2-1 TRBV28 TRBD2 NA TGTGCCAGCAGGCGCGTTCGGCTAGCGGGAGATTACAATGAGCAGTTCTTC CASRRVRLAGDYNEQFF
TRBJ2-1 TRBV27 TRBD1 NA TGTGCCAGCAGTCTCACCCGGGACAGGGATGAGCAGTTCTTC CASSLTRDRDEQFF
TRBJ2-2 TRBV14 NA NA TGTGCCAGCAGCCAAGGGCGGGGGCCGGTCACCGGGGAGCTGTTTTTT CASSQGRGPVTGELFF
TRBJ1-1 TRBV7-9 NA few TGTGCCAGCAGCTTGTCGGAGATTGAAGCTTTCTTT CASSLSEIEAFF
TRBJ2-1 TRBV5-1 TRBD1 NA TGCGCCAGCAGCCCCGGACAGGAATACAATGAGCAGTTCTTC CASSPGQEYNEQFF
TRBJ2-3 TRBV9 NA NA TGTGCCAGCAGCGAAACGGGACTTACCACAGATACGCAGTATTTT CASSETGLTTDTQYF
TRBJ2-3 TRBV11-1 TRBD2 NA TGTGCCAGCAGCTTAGGGCGGGAGGGCTCAGATACGCAGTATTTT CASSLGREGSDTQYF
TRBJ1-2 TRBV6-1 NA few TGTGCCAGCAGTGAAGGTGTGGGGGGGGCCGGCTATGGCTACACCTTC CASSEGVGGAGYGYTF
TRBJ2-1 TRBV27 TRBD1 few TGTGCCAGCAGTTTCCAGCAGGGGGCAATGAATGAGCAGTTCTTC CASSFQQGAMNEQFF
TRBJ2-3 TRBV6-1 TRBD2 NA TGTGCCAGCAGTGGCCCGGGGGGGACTAGCGGGTTCAGCACAGATACGCAGTATTTT CASSGPGGTSGFSTDTQYF
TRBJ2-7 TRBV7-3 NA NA TGTGCCAGCAGCTTGGCCTGTTTATACTCCTACGAGCAGTACTTC CASSLACLYSYEQYF
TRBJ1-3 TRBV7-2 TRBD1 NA TGTGCCAGCAGCTTATTACAGGGGTCAGGGCCTGGAAACACCATATATTTT CASSLLQGSGPGNTIYF
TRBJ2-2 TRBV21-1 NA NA TGTGCCAGCAGCAAAATAGTAATGGTAGACAGGGACACCGGGGAGCTGTTTTTT CASSKIVMVDRDTGELFF
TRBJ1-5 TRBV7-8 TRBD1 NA TGTGCCAGCAGCTTAGCGCTGCGGACAGGGCTACATCAGCCCCAGCATTTT CASSLALRTGLHQPQHF
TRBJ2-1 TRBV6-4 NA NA TGTGCCAGCAGGCAGGGGACGAATGCCAATGAGCAGTTCTTC CASRQGTNANEQFF
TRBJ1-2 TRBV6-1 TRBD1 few TGTGCCACCTGGCGACAGGGACTCAACTCTGGCTACACCTTC CATWRQGLNSGYTF
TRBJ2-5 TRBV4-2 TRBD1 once TGTGCCAGCAGCCAAGCTACAGGGGGCATGGAGACCCAGTACTTC CASSQATGGMETQYF
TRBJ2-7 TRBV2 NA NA TGTGCCAGCAGCCCACCGGTAGGGGTCAACGAGCAGTACTTC CASSPPVGVNEQYF
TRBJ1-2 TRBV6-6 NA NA TGTGCCAGCAGTTACAGCGACAACTATGGCTACACCTTC CASSYSDNYGYTF
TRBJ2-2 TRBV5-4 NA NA TGTGCCAGCAGCTTGGAGAGGCGGACCGGGGAGCTGTTTTTT CASSLERRTGELFF
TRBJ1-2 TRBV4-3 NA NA TGCGCCAGCAGCCAAGGCGATCATGGCTACACCTTC CASSQGDHGYTF
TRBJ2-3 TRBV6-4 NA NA TGTGCCAGCAGCCTGATTGGGGGGGCGACAGATACGCAGTATTTT CASSLIGGATDTQYF
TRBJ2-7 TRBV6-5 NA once TGTGCCAGCATGGGAGTAGCCTACGAGCAGTACTTC CASMGVAYEQYF
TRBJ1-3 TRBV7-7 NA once TGTGCCAGCAGCCGGAGCCTGACCTCTGGAAACACCATATATTTT CASSRSLTSGNTIYF
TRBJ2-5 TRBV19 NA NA TGTGCCAGTACCGCTCAGGGGGGAAAGAAGACCCAGTACTTC CASTAQGGKKTQYF
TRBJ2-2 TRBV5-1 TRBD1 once TGCGCCAGCAGCTCGACGGACAGGGATACCGGGGAGCTGTTTTTT CASSSTDRDTGELFF
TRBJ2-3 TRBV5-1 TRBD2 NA TGCGCCAGCAGCCTAATAGCGGGAAACACAGATACGCAGTATTTT CASSLIAGNTDTQYF